This T cell receptor beta chain was recovered during a study of cytomegalovirus exposure and HLA in healthy donors. Across the whole study: The early release's HLA-typed donors yielded roughly 85 million unique TCRs.

The PCR employed 60 Vbeta primers together with 13 Jbeta primers. Libraries were prepared by immunoSEQ multiplex PCR; TCRdb keeps only in-frame clonotypes and omits some of them. This sample's table has about 120,000 clones. With 4 bases removed from V and 1 base from J, the gap between germline ends came to 5 bases. CDR1 and CDR2 from the germline V gene are SGHRS and YFSETQ. The CDR3 is 12 amino acids. Overall study results and limits: A later analysis linked a missense variant in DCLRE1C to the trimming of TCR beta V and J genes. Associated with cytomegalovirus, according to the listing, were 150 to 200 TCR beta chains. In a later analysis, CMV-associated beta chains were mostly HLA-associated, it appeared.

Worth noting for this clone: The antigen is undetermined.

This TCR derives from a man aged 18 to 30 in good health and CMV-seronegative. Sequences were obtained from PBMCs. This rearrangement joins TRBV5-1 to TRBJ2-5, with D hard to call. CDR3 amino acids: CASSPVQETQYF. The CDR3 bases are TGCGCCAGCAGCCCTGTCCAAGAGACCCAGTACTTC. Based on the CDR3 plus reference TRBV5-1 and TRBJ2-5, the full variable domain is KAGVTQTPRYLIKTRGQQVTLSCSPISGHRSVSWYQQTPGQGLQFLFEYFSETQRNKGNFPGRFSGRQFSNSRSEMNVSTLELGDSALYLCASSPVQETQYFGPGTRLLVL.